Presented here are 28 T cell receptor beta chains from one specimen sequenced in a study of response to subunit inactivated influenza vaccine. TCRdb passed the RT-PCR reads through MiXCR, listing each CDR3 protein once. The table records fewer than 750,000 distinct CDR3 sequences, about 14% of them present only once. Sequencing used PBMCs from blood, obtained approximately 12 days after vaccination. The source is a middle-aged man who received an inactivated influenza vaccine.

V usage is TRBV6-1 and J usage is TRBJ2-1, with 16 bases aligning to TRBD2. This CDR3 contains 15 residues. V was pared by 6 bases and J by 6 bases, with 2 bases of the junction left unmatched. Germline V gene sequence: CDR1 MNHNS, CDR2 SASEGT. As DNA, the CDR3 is TGTGCCAGCAGGGGGACTAGCGGGAGGGCCAATGAGCAGTTCTTC. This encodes CASRGTSGRANEQFF.

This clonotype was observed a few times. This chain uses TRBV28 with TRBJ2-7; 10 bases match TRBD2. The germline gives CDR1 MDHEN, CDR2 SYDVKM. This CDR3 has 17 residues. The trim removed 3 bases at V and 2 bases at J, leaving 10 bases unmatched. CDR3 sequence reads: CASSFSPSGSGAYEQYF. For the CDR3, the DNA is TGTGCCAGCAGTTTTAGCCCTAGCGGGAGTGGGGCCTACGAGCAGTACTTC.

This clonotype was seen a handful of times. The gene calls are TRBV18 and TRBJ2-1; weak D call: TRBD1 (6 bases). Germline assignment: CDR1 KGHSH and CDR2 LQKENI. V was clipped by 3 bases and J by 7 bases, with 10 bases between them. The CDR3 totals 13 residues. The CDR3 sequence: CASSPYRENEQFF. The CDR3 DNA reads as TGTGCCAGCTCACCCTACAGGGAGAATGAGCAGTTCTTC. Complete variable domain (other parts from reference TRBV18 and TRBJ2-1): NAGVMQNPRHLVRRRGQEARLRCSPMKGHSHVYWYRQLPEEGLKFMVYLQKENIIDESGMPKERFSAEFPKEGPSILRIQQVVRGDSAAYFCASSPYRENEQFFGPGTRLTVL.

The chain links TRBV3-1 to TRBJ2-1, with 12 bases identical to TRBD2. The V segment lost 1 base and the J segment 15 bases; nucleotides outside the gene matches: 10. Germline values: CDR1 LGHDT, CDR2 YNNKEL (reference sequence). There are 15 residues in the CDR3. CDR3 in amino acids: CASSQGTASGGARFF. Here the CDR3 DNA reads TGTGCCAGCAGCCAAGGCACGGCTAGCGGGGGGGCCCGGTTCTTC.

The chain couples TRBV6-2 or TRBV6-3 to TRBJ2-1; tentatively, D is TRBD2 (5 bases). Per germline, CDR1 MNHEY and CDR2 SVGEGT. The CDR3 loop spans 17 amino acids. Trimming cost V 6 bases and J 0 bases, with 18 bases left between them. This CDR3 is CASRRTGITVSYNEQFF. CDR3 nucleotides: TGTGCCAGCAGACGCACGGGGATCACTGTCTCCTACAATGAGCAGTTCTTC.

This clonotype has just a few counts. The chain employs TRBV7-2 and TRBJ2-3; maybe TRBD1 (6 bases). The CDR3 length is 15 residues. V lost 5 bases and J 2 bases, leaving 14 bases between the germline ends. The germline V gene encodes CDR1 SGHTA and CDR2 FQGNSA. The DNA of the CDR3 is TGTGCCAGCAGCCTCAAACAGGGAAACACAGATACGCAGTATTTT. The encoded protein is CASSLKQGNTDTQYF.

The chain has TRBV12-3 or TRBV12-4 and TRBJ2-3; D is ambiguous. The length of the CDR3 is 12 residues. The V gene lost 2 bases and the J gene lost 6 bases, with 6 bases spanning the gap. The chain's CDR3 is CASSLNGDTQYF. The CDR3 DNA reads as TGTGCCAGCAGTTTAAACGGGGATACGCAGTATTTT.

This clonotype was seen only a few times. This chain's CDR3 is CASSSAAGLDTQYF. The DNA for the CDR3 is TGTGCCAGCAGCTCTGCAGCGGGGTTAGATACGCAGTATTTT. The chain employs TRBV7-2 and TRBJ2-3; 7 nucleotides line up with TRBD2. CDR1 is SGHTA and CDR2 is FQGNSA in the germline V gene. J was trimmed by 5 bases and V by 4 bases; bases with no gene match: 6. The CDR3 length is 14 residues.

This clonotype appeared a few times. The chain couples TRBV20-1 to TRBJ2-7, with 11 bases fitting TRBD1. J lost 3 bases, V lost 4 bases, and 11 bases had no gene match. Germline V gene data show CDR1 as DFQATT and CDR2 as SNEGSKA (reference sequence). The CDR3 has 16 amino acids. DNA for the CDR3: TGCAGTGCTACCGGGACAGGGGGGCACTTTAACTACGAGCAGTACTTC. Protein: CSATGTGGHFNYEQYF.

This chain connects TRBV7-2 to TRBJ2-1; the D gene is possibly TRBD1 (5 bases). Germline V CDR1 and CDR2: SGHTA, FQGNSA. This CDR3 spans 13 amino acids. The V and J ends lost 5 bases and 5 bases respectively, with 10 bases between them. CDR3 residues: CASSKGVNNEQFF. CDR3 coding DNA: TGTGCCAGCAGCAAAGGGGTTAACAATGAGCAGTTCTTC.

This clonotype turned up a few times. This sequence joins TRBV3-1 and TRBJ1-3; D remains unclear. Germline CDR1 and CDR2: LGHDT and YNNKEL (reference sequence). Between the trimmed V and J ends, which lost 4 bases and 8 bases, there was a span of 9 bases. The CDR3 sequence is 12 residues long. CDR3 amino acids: CASSRNKDTIYF. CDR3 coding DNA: TGTGCCAGCAGCCGAAACAAAGACACCATATATTTT.

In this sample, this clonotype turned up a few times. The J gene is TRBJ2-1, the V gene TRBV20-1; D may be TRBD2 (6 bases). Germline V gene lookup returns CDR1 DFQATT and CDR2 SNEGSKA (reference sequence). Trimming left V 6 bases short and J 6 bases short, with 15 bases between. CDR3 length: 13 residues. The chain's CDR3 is CSAPVGGTNEQFF. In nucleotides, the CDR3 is TGCAGTGCCCCTGTCGGCGGGACCAATGAGCAGTTCTTC.

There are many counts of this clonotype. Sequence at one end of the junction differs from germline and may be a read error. CDR3 DNA sequence: TGTGCCAGCAGCGTACGAGACAGCTCCTACGAGCAGTACTTC. Translated: CASSVRDSSYEQYF. This chain links TRBV5-1 with TRBJ2-7; possibly TRBD1 for D (5 bases). CDR1 is SGHRS and CDR2 is YFSETQ in the germline V gene. This CDR3 has 14 amino acids.

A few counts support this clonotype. Written as DNA, the CDR3 is TGTGCCAGCAGCGGCCGGGACAGGGCATCGTATTTT. Translating it yields CASSGRDRASYF. The chain combines TRBV13 with TRBJ2-3; 9 bases line up with TRBD1. The CDR3 sequence is 12 residues long. J lost 14 bases, V lost 5 bases, and 8 bases had no gene match. Germline CDR1 PRHDT, CDR2 FYEKMQ (reference sequence). Full variable domain (rest looked up from reference TRBV13 and TRBJ2-3): AAGVIQSPRHLIKEKRETATLKCYPIPRHDTVYWYQQGPGQDPQFLISFYEKMQSDKGSIPDRFSAQQFSDYHSELNMSSLELGDSALYFCASSGRDRASYFGPGTRLTVL.

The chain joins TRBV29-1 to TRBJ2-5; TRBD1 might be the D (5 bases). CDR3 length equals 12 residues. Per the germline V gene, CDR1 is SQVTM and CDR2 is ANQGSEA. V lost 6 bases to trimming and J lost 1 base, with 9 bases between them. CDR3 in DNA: TGCAGCGTCCTGACAGTCCAAGAGACCCAGTACTTC. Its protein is CSVLTVQETQYF.

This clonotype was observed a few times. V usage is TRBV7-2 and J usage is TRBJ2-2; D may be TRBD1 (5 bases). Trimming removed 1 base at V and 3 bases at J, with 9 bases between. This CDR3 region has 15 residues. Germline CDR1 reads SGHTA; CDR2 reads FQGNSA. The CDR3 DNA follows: TGTGCCAGCAGCTTAGACAGGAAATACACCGGGGAGCTGTTTTTT. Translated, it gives CASSLDRKYTGELFF.

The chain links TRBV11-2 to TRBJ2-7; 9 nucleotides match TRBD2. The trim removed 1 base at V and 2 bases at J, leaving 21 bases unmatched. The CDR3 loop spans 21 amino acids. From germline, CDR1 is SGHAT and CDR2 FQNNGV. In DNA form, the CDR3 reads TGTGCCAGCAGCTTAGTCGTTGGGGCACGAGTCTTTAGCGGGAGCGCCTACGAGCAGTACTTC. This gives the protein CASSLVVGARVFSGSAYEQYF.

As DNA, the CDR3 is TGTGCCAGCAGCCCCAGGGGACTCTCCTACGAGCAGTACTTC. It encodes CASSPRGLSYEQYF. The chain employs TRBV7-8 and TRBJ2-7; D tentatively fits TRBD1 or TRBD2 (6 bases each). CDR3 length equals 14 residues. Looked up from germline, CDR1 is SGHVS and CDR2 is FQNEAQ. V lost 5 bases and J 0 bases, leaving 11 bases between the germline ends.

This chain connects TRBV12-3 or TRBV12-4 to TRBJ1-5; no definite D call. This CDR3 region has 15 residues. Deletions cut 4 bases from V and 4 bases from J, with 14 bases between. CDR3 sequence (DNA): TGTGCCAGCAGTTATCGGGTTGCGGGGAATCAGCCCCAGCATTTT. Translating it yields CASSYRVAGNQPQHF.

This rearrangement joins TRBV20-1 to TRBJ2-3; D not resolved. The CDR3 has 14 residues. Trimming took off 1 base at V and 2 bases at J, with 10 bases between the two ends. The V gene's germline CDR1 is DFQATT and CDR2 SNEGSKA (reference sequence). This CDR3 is CSARVTGNTDTQYF. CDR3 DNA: TGCAGTGCTAGAGTTACCGGTAACACAGATACGCAGTATTTT.

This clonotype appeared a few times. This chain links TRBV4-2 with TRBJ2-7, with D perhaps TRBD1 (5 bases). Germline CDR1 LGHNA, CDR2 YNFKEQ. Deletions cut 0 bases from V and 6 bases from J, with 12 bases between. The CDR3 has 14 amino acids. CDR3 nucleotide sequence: TGTGCCAGCAGCCAAGATCGGCAGGGTGGCGAGCAGTACTTC. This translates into CASSQDRQGGEQYF.

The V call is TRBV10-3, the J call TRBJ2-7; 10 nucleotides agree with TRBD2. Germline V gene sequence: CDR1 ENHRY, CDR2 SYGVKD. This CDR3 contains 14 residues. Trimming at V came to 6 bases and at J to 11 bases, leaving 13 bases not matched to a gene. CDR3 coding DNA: TGTGCCATCAGCGACCTAGCGGGAGAGAGGGGGAAGTACTTC. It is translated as CAISDLAGERGKYF.

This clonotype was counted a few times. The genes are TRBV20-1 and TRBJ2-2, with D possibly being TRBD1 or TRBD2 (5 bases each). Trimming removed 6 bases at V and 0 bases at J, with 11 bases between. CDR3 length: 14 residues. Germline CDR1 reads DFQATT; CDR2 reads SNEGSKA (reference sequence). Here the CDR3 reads CSAMGVANTGELFF. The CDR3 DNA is TGCAGTGCCATGGGGGTCGCGAACACCGGGGAGCTGTTTTTT.

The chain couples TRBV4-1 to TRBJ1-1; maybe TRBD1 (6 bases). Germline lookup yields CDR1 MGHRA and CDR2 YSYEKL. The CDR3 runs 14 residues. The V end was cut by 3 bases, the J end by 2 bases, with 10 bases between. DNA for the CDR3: TGCGCCAGCAGCCATGACAGGCGTAACACTGAAGCTTTCTTT. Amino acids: CASSHDRRNTEAFF.

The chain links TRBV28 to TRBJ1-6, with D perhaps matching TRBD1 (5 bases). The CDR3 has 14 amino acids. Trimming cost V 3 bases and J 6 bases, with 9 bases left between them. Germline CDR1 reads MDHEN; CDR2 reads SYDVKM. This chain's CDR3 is CASSLGGVNSPLHF. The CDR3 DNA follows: TGTGCCAGCAGTTTGGGAGGGGTTAATTCACCCCTCCACTTT. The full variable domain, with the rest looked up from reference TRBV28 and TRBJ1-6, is DVKVTQSSRYLVKRTGEKVFLECVQDMDHENMFWYRQDPGLGLRLIYFSYDVKMKEKGDIPEGYSVSREKKERFSLILESASTNQTSMYLCASSLGGVNSPLHFGNGTRLTVT.

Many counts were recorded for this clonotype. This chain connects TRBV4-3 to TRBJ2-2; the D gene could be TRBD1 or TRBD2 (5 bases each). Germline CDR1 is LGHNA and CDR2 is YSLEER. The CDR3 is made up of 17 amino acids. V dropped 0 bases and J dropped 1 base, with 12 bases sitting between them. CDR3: CASSQDTTGLNTGELFF. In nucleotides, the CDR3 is TGCGCCAGCAGCCAAGATACGACGGGGCTGAACACCGGGGAGCTGTTTTTT.

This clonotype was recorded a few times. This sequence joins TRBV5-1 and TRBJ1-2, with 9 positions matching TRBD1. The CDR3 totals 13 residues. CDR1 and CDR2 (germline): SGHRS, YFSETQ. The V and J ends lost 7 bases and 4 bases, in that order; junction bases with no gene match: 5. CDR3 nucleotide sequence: TGCGCCAGCGGGGACAGGGCGGGCTATGGCTACACCTTC. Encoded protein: CASGDRAGYGYTF.

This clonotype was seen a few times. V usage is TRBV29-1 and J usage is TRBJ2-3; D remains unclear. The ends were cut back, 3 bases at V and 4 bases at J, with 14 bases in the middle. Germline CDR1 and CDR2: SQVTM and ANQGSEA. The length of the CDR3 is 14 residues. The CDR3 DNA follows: TGCAGCGTTGATTTCCTGGACCTCCCAGATACGCAGTATTTT. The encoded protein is CSVDFLDLPDTQYF.